Here is one T cell receptor (beta chain) with its context. The data belong to a study of cytomegalovirus exposure and HLA in healthy donors. It was with 60 Vbeta and 13 Jbeta primers that the PCR ran. Assay: immunoSEQ multiplex PCR; the TCRdb copy retains only in-frame clones and omits some. The sample has around 110,000 clones; approximately 80% are singletons. J gave up 0 bases and V 2 bases, and 13 bases lay outside the gene matches. Looked up from germline, CDR1 is MNHEY and CDR2 is SMNVEV (reference sequence). The CDR3 contains 20 residues. The source is a male donor in good health and CMV-seronegative. The rearrangement links TRBV27 to TRBJ2-7; TRBD2 agrees at 13 bases. Source material: PBMCs. CDR3 loop: CASSLKGPPGLAGSSYEQYF. The CDR3 DNA reads TGTGCCAGCAGTTTAAAGGGACCGCCGGGACTAGCGGGATCCTCCTACGAGCAGTACTTC.